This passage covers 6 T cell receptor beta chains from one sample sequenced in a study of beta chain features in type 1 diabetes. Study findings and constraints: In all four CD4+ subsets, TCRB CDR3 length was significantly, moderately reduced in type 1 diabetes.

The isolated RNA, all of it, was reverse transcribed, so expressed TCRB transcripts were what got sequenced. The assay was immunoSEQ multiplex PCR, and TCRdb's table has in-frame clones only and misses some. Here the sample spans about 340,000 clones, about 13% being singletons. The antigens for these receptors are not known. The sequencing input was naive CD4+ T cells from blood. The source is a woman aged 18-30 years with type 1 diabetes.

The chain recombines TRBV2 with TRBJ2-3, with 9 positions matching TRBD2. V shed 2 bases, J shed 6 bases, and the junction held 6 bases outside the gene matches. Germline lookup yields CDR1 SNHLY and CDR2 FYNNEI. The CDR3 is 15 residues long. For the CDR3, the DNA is TGTGCCAGCAGTGAACTAGCGGGACGGTCTGATACGCAGTATTTT. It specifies CASSELAGRSDTQYF.

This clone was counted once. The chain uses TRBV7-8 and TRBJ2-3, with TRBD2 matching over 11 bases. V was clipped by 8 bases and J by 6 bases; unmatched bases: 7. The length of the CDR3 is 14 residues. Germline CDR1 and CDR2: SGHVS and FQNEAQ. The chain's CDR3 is CASRSGRAKDTQYF. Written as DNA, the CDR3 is TGTGCCAGCCGTAGCGGGAGGGCAAAGGATACGCAGTATTTT.

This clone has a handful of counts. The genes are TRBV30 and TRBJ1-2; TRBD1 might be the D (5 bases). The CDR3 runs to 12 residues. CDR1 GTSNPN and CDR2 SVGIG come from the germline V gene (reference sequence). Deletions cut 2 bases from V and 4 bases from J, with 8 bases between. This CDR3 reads CAWSLQVYGYTF. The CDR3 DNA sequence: TGTGCCTGGAGTCTACAGGTCTATGGCTACACCTTC.

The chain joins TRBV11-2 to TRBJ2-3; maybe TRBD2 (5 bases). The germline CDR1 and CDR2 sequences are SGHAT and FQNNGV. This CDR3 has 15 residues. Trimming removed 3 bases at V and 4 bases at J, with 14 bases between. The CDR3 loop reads CASSFSGPTPDTQYF. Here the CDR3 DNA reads TGTGCCAGCAGCTTCAGCGGCCCCACCCCAGATACGCAGTATTTT.

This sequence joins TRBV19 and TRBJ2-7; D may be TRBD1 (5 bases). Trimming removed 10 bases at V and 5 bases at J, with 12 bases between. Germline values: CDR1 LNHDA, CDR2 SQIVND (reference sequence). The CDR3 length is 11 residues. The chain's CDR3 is CATKQGNEQYF. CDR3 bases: TGTGCCACCAAGCAGGGTAACGAGCAGTACTTC.

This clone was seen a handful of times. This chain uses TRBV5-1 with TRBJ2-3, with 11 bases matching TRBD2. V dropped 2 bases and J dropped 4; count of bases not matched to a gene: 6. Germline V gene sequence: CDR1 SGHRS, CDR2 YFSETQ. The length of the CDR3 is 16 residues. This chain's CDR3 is CASSLLAGAGADTQYF. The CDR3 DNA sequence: TGCGCCAGCAGCTTACTAGCGGGAGCCGGCGCAGATACGCAGTATTTT.